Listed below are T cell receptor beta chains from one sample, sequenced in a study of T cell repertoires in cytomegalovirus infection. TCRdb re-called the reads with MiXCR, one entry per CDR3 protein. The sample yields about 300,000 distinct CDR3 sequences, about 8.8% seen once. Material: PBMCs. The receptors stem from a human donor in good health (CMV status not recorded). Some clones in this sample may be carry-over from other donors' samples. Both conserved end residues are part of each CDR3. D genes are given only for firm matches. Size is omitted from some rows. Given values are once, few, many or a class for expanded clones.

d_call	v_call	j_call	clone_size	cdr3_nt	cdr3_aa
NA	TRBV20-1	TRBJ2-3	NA	TGCAGTGCACCCAGGGCCTGGGGCACAGATACGCAGTATTTT	CSAPRAWGTDTQYF
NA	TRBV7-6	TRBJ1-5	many	TGTGCCAGCAGCTTACGCACATCGACCGGCCCCGGGGATCAGCCCCAGCATTTT	CASSLRTSTGPGDQPQHF
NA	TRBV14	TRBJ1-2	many	TGTGCCAGCAGCCGACAGGACCTTTATGGCTACACCTTC	CASSRQDLYGYTF
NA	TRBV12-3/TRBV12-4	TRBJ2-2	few	TGTGCCAGCAGGCCCTCCTTACAGGTCGTCACCGGGGAGCTGTTTTTT	CASRPSLQVVTGELFF
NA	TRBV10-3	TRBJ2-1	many	TGTGCCATCAGTGATATTCCCAATGAGCAGTTCTTC	CAISDIPNEQFF
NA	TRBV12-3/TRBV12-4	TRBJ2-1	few	TGTGCCAGCAGTTTAGCGCTTTCTGCTCGGATAGGTGAGCAGTTCTTC	CASSLALSARIGEQFF
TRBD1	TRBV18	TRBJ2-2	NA	TGTGCCAGCTCACCGGGACAGGGAGCTACTACCGGGGAGCTGTTTTTT	CASSPGQGATTGELFF
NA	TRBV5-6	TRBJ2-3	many	TGTGCCAGCAGCTTGGGACCTTCTAGCACAGATACGCAGTATTTT	CASSLGPSSTDTQYF
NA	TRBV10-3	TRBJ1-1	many	TGTGCCATCAAACCGGGACAAACACCCCCAAACACTGAAGCTTTCTTT	CAIKPGQTPPNTEAFF
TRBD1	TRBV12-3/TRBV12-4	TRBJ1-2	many	TGTGCCAGCAGTTCAACCGGGACAGGGGGCGGCTACACCTTC	CASSSTGTGGGYTF
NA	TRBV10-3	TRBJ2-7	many	TGTGCCATCAGTGGAACGGACTCCTACGAGCAGTACTTC	CAISGTDSYEQYF
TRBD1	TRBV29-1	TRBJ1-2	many	TGCAGCGTTCTACATCCGGGACAGCTGCCGGATGGCTACACCTTC	CSVLHPGQLPDGYTF
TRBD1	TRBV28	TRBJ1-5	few	TGTGCCAGCAGGCAGGACAGGCTTCCCAATCAGCCCCAGCATTTT	CASRQDRLPNQPQHF
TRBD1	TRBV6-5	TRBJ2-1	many	TGTGCCAGCAGTTGGGACAGGAGCTCCTACAATGAGCAGTTCTTC	CASSWDRSSYNEQFF
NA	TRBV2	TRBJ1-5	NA	TGTGCCAGCAGTGGAATGGGGGGCGTTGGCAATCAGCCCCAGCATTTT	CASSGMGGVGNQPQHF
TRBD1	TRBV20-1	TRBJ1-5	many	TGCAGTGCTAGATCGACAGGGGGCAATCAGCCCCAGCATTTT	CSARSTGGNQPQHF
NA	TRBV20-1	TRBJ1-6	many	TGCAGTGCCGGGACATTCGATAATTCACCCCTCCACTTT	CSAGTFDNSPLHF
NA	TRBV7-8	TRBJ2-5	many	TGTGCCAGCAGTATCAGGGTCGGGACAGAGACCCAGTACTTC	CASSIRVGTETQYF
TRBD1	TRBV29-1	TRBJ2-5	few	TGCAGCGTTGCCACCGTGAACAGGGGGAAAGAGACCCAGTACTTC	CSVATVNRGKETQYF
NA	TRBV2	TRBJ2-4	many	TGTGCCAGCAGCCATGGCTGGGACGGCAAAAACATTCAGTACTTC	CASSHGWDGKNIQYF
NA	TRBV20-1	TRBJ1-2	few	TGCAGTGCGCCCGGACAGTCCAGCTATGGCTACACCTTC	CSAPGQSSYGYTF
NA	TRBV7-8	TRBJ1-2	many	TGTGCCAGCAGCGGAGTCGCGGTCGGGTATGGCTACACCTTC	CASSGVAVGYGYTF
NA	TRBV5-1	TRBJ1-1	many	TGTGCCAGCAGCTTAGGCACTGAAGCTTTCTTT	CASSLGTEAFF
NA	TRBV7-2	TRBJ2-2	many	TGTGCCAGCAGCTTATTGCCCGCCGGGGAGCTGTTTTTT	CASSLLPAGELFF
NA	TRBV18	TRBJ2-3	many	TGTGCCAGCTCACCACCAAATACACCGACAGATACGCAGTATTTT	CASSPPNTPTDTQYF
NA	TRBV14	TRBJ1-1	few	TGTGCCAGCAGCCAAGGGTCGAACACTGAAGCTTTCTTT	CASSQGSNTEAFF